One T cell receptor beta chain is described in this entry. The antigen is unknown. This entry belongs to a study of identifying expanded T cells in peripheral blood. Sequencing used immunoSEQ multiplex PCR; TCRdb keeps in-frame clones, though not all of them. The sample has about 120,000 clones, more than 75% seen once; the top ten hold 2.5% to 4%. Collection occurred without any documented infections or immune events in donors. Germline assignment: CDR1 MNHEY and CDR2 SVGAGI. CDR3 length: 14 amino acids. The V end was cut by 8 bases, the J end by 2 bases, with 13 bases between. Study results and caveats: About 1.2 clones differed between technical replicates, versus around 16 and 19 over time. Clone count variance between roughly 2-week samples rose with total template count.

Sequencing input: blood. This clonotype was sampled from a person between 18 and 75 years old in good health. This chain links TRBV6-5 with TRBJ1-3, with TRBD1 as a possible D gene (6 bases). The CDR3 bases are TGTGCCAGCTTGGACAGTAGTACTGGAAACACCATATATTTT. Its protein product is CASLDSSTGNTIYF.